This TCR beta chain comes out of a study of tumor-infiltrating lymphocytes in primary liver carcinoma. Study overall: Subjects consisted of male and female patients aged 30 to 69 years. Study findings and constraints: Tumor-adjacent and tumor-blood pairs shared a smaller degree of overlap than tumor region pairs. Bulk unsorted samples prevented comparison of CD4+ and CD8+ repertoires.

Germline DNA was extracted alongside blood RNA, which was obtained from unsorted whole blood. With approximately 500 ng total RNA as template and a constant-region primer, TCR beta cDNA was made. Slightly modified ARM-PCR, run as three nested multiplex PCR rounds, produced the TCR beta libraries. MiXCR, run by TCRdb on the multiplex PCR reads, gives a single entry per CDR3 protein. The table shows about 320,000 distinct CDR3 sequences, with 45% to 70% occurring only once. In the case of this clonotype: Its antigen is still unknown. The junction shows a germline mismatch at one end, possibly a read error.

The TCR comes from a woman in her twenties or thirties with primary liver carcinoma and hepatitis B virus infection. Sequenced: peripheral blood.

CDR3 sequence reads: CASTLALRSGIQETQYF. The CDR3 DNA reads TGTGCCAGCACCTTAGCGCTAAGGTCAGGAATACAAGAGACCCAGTACTTC. The chain joins TRBV7-9 to TRBJ2-5; the D gene is possibly TRBD2 (5 bases). The germline V gene has CDR1 SEHNR and CDR2 FQNEAQ (reference sequence). The CDR3 is 17 residues long.